What follows are 18 T cell receptor beta chains derived from one specimen sequenced in a study of CD8+CD57+ T cells in acquired aplastic anemia. An expansion of CD8+CD57+ cells by flow cytometry had been shown in patients chosen for sequencing. TCR beta VDJ combinations and CDR3 sequences were profiled from genomic DNA. A single record per CDR3 protein comes from TCRdb applying MiXCR to the reads. Of around 220,000 distinct CDR3 sequences listed, roughly 50% are singletons. What was sequenced was sorted CD4+, CD8+, or CD8+CD57+ T cells (not recorded which) from PBMCs. The receptors originated from a human donor with aplastic anemia.

This clonotype has ten or more counts. The CDR3: CSALPPGPPGYGYTF. CDR3 in DNA: TGCAGTGCATTACCTCCCGGGCCTCCTGGCTATGGCTACACCTTC. V usage is TRBV20-1 and J usage is TRBJ1-2; no firm D call. The CDR3 runs 15 residues. V gave up 6 bases and J gave up 4 bases, with 21 bases separating them. Looked up from germline, CDR1 is DFQATT and CDR2 is SNEGSKA (reference sequence).

This chain joins TRBV6-2 or TRBV6-3 and TRBJ2-2; TRBD2 matches 14 bases. The CDR3 runs to 19 residues. CDR1 is MNHEY, CDR2 SVGEGT, per germline. V gave up 5 bases and J gave up 0 bases; unmatched junction bases: 8. DNA for the CDR3: TGTGCCAGCAGTCAATGGGGACTAGCGGGGGCAACGAACACCGGGGAGCTGTTTTTT. Translated: CASSQWGLAGATNTGELFF.

The rearrangement joins TRBV7-9 to TRBJ2-1; 10 positions match TRBD1. CDR1 and CDR2 (germline): SEHNR, FQNEAQ (reference sequence). J was trimmed by 14 bases and V by 4 bases; bases with no gene match: 17. The CDR3 has 16 residues. CDR3 DNA: TGTGCCAGCAGCTCGTCCTACCGGGACAGGGGCCCCAGGGAGTTCTTC. Protein: CASSSSYRDRGPREFF.

This clonotype appeared a single time. A read error may explain this, as a much larger clone is one base away. CDR3 nucleotide sequence: TGTGCCAGCAAACTTACAGGGTGCACTAATGAAAAACTGTTTTTT. Residues: CASKLTGCTNEKLFF. V usage is TRBV6-1 and J usage is TRBJ1-4; the D gene is possibly TRBD1 (6 bases). The CDR3 is made up of 15 amino acids. The germline gives CDR1 MNHNS, CDR2 SASEGT. The germline V and J ends were trimmed by 7 bases and 2 bases, with 14 bases remaining between them.

This clonotype was seen repeatedly, ten times or more. The V and J genes are TRBV12-3 or TRBV12-4 and TRBJ1-2; no clear D gene. Trimming stripped 6 bases from V and 2 bases from J, with 16 bases between. CDR3 length: 15 amino acids. The CDR3 protein is CASSLGGSLNYGYTF. The CDR3, as DNA: TGTGCCAGCAGCCTGGGAGGTTCGCTGAACTATGGCTACACCTTC.

In DNA, the CDR3 is TGTGCCAGTAGTAGACCGGGACTAAATCAGCCCCAGCATTTT. Translating gives CASSRPGLNQPQHF. The chain carries TRBV19 and TRBJ1-5; possible D gene TRBD1, 5 bases. Germline CDR1 and CDR2: LNHDA and SQIVND (reference sequence). V lost 4 bases and J 4 bases, leaving 11 bases between the germline ends. This CDR3 region has 14 residues. Based on the CDR3 plus reference TRBV19 and TRBJ1-5, the full variable domain is DGGITQSPKYLFRKEGQNVTLSCEQNLNHDAMYWYRQDPGQGLRLIYYSQIVNDFQKGDIAEGYSVSREKKESFPLTVTSAQKNPTAFYLCASSRPGLNQPQHFGDGTRLSIL.

This clonotype was seen more than once but under ten times. This rearrangement joins TRBV18 to TRBJ2-3; no clear D. This CDR3 contains 13 residues. V was shortened by 0 bases and J by 4 bases, with 5 bases between the two germline ends. From germline, CDR1 is KGHSH and CDR2 LQKENI. As DNA, the CDR3 is TGTGCCAGCTCACCACCGTCTGCAGATACGCAGTATTTT. This translates into CASSPPSADTQYF.

This clonotype was recorded at least ten times. The gene calls are TRBV19 and TRBJ2-2; the D is unclear. The CDR3 sequence is 14 residues long. V lost 4 bases and J 1 base, leaving 7 bases between the germline ends. Per germline, CDR1 LNHDA and CDR2 SQIVND (reference sequence). The CDR3 is CASSTARNTGELFF. The CDR3 DNA follows: TGTGCCAGTAGTACCGCCAGGAACACCGGGGAGCTGTTTTTT.

With respect to this clonotype: It may be a read error: a sequence one base away is much more abundant. The genes are TRBV7-3 and TRBJ2-2, with unresolved D. Germline V gene lookup returns CDR1 SGHTA and CDR2 FQGTGA. The CDR3 spans 15 residues. Trimming cost V 2 bases and J 3 bases, with 10 bases left between them. The CDR3 sequence is CASSLDRPDTGELFF. CDR3 bases: TGTGCCAGCAGCTTAGATCGGCCCGACACCGGGGAGCTGTTTTTT.

This clonotype was detected only a few times. The chain links TRBV7-2 to TRBJ1-2; 7 bases align to TRBD1. The length of the CDR3 is 15 residues. The germline V gene has CDR1 SGHTA and CDR2 FQGNSA. Losses at the gene ends were 6 bases for V and 7 bases for J; bases not matched to a gene: 14. CDR3 region: CASRAEGQLSAGYTF. Here the CDR3 DNA reads TGTGCCAGCAGAGCCGAGGGACAGCTTTCTGCTGGCTACACCTTC. The variable domain in full, completed from reference TRBV7-2 and TRBJ1-2, reads GAGVSQSPSNKVTEKGKDVELRCDPISGHTALYWYRQSLGQGLEFLIYFQGNSAPDKSGLPSDRFSAERTGGSVSTLTIQRTQQEDSAVYLCASRAEGQLSAGYTFGSGTRLTVV.

The CDR3 spells CASSSPGQENEQFF. In DNA form, the CDR3 reads TGTGCCAGCAGCTCCCCTGGTCAAGAAAATGAGCAGTTCTTC. The J gene is TRBJ2-1, the V gene TRBV7-9; D gene ambiguous. CDR3 length equals 14 residues. The V gene's germline CDR1 is SEHNR and CDR2 FQNEAQ (reference sequence). V gave up 4 bases and J gave up 7 bases, with 14 bases separating them.

This clonotype was picked up many times. V and J are TRBV4-2 and TRBJ2-2, with D hard to call. CDR1 and CDR2 (germline): LGHNA, YNFKEQ. The CDR3 runs to 18 residues. Between the trimmed V and J ends, which lost 4 bases and 8 bases, there was a span of 26 bases. The CDR3 DNA reads TGTGCCAGCAGCCGGAACGTGGCGGACCTACTGAAGGCTGGGGAGCTGTTTTTT. Translated: CASSRNVADLLKAGELFF.

This clonotype has ten or more counts. The chain joins TRBV20-1 to TRBJ1-2, with 12 nucleotides matching TRBD1. CDR3 size: 13 residues. With V trimmed by 4 bases and J by 7 bases, 4 bases remained unmatched. The germline V gene encodes CDR1 DFQATT and CDR2 SNEGSKA (reference sequence). CDR3 DNA sequence: TGCAGTGCTATGGGACAGGGGGCGATTGGCTACACCTTC. It yields the protein CSAMGQGAIGYTF.

The V call is TRBV12-3 or TRBV12-4, the J call TRBJ2-5; 11 positions match TRBD1. The V segment lost 2 bases and the J segment 7 bases; nucleotides outside the gene matches: 6. The CDR3 has 15 residues. The CDR3 spells CASSLRGQGGVTQYF. DNA of the CDR3: TGTGCCAGCAGTTTAAGGGGACAGGGGGGCGTGACCCAGTACTTC.

The chain joins TRBV29-1 to TRBJ2-1, with a tentative D call TRBD2 (6 bases). Germline V gene lookup returns CDR1 SQVTM and CDR2 ANQGSEA. Deletions cut 6 bases from V and 0 bases from J, with 18 bases between. There are 16 residues in the CDR3. Here the CDR3 reads CSVNSGRMPSYNEQFF. The CDR3 nucleotides read TGCAGCGTGAACAGCGGGCGAATGCCCTCCTACAATGAGCAGTTCTTC.

The chain combines TRBV9 with TRBJ2-7, with D unclear. The CDR3 loop spans 14 amino acids. Germline CDR1 SGDLS, CDR2 YYNGEE. V lost 0 bases and J 5 bases, leaving 12 bases between the germline ends. The CDR3 reads CASSVAVSKNEQYF. The CDR3 region has the DNA TGTGCCAGCAGCGTAGCAGTCTCCAAAAACGAGCAGTACTTC.

The rearrangement joins TRBV3-1 to TRBJ1-2, with TRBD1 matching over 9 bases. The germline V gene has CDR1 LGHDT and CDR2 YNNKEL (reference sequence). J gave up 4 bases and V 3 bases, and 9 bases lay outside the gene matches. This CDR3 has 16 residues. CDR3 in amino acids: CASSQHRDRVGYGYTF. In nucleotides, the CDR3 is TGTGCCAGCAGCCAGCACCGGGACAGGGTAGGCTATGGCTACACCTTC.

The chain joins TRBV7-3 to TRBJ1-2; a weak D match, TRBD1 (6 bases). Germline CDR1 SGHTA, CDR2 FQGTGA. This CDR3 contains 15 residues. Trimming took off 3 bases at V and 6 bases at J, with 17 bases between the two ends. Here the CDR3 DNA reads TGTGCCAGCAGCTTCACAGGGAGGGACTTGCATGGCTACACCTTC. The encoded protein is CASSFTGRDLHGYTF.